These 10 T cell receptor beta chains came from one sample sequenced in a study of shared clonotypes between healthy human individuals (TCRdb year 2020). CD8 naive samples were CD45RO-negative cells positively selected for CCR7, giving a CD45RA+CCR7+ population that excluded TemRA cells. Library prep was done by the immunoSEQ multiplex PCR assay. TCRdb mirrors the immuneACCESS table, restricted to in-frame sequences. Some clones are absent from its copies; in checked studies, under half trace to an unresolved V gene, and the reason for the others is unknown. For this sample there are more than 2 million clones; around 96% appear just once. The ten largest clones capture around 1.1% of the sample. The source material was naive CD8+ T cells sorted from blood. Read against the paper, the sample's cell subset or site label means: CD45RA+CCR7+. Receptor source: a man aged 18-30 years in good health.

On this clone itself: This specimen includes other DNA sequences encoding the same CDR3. The CDR3 region is CATSRDSYEQYF. The CDR3 DNA reads as TGTGCCACCAGCAGAGATTCATACGAGCAGTACTTC. The chain is built from TRBV15 and TRBJ2-7; D uncertain. The CDR3 has 12 amino acids. Germline values: CDR1 LNHNV, CDR2 YYDKDF (reference sequence). The V end lost 0 bases, the J end lost 4 bases, and 4 bases lay between the germline ends.

J is TRBJ2-7 and V is TRBV2; perhaps TRBD2 as D (6 bases). The CDR3 totals 15 residues. CDR1 and CDR2 from the germline V gene are SNHLY and FYNNEI. Trimming removed 8 bases at V and 2 bases at J, with 19 bases between. DNA for the CDR3: TGTGCCAGCGGATTTGGTGGGGGGAAAGCCTACGAGCAGTACTTC. This sequence encodes CASGFGGGKAYEQYF.

The V and J genes are TRBV28 and TRBJ2-7; 7 bases align to TRBD1. Germline CDR1 MDHEN, CDR2 SYDVKM. This CDR3 region has 17 residues. The J segment lost 6 bases and the V segment lost 0 bases, leaving 14 bases of the junction unmatched. The CDR3 reads CASSLWRTGPPLFEQYF. The CDR3 DNA sequence: TGTGCCAGCAGTTTATGGAGGACAGGCCCCCCGCTCTTCGAGCAGTACTTC.

CDR3: CASTGTGGTGELFF. The DNA for the CDR3 is TGTGCCAGTACCGGGACAGGGGGGACCGGGGAGCTGTTTTTT. The genes are TRBV19 and TRBJ2-2; 11 nucleotides agree with TRBD1. After removal of 7 bases from V and 5 bases from J, the junction contained 3 bases not matched to a gene. From germline, CDR1 is LNHDA and CDR2 SQIVND (reference sequence). The CDR3 has 14 residues. The full variable domain, with the rest looked up from reference TRBV19 and TRBJ2-2, is DGGITQSPKYLFRKEGQNVTLSCEQNLNHDAMYWYRQDPGQGLRLIYYSQIVNDFQKGDIAEGYSVSREKKESFPLTVTSAQKNPTAFYLCASTGTGGTGELFFGEGSRLTVL.

The gene calls are TRBV4-2 and TRBJ2-3, with 8 bases matching TRBD2. With 3 bases clipped from V and 3 bases from J, the junction kept 11 bases outside the gene matches. Per germline, CDR1 LGHNA and CDR2 YNFKEQ. This CDR3 spans 17 amino acids. This CDR3 is CASSQLIAGYVTDTQYF. The CDR3 DNA sequence: TGTGCCAGCAGCCAGCTAATAGCGGGATACGTTACAGATACGCAGTATTTT.

The chain couples TRBV15 to TRBJ1-2; a weak D match, TRBD1 (5 bases). Germline V CDR1 and CDR2: LNHNV, YYDKDF (reference sequence). V was trimmed by 5 bases and J by 4 bases, leaving 17 bases between them. The CDR3 is made up of 15 amino acids. CDR3 protein: CATSGGSGLGYGYTF. The CDR3 bases are TGTGCCACCAGCGGGGGGTCGGGCCTCGGCTATGGCTACACCTTC.

This chain uses TRBV29-1 with TRBJ1-1; D ambiguous. The CDR3 spans 10 residues. V was pared by 3 bases and J by 4 bases, with 3 bases between. Germline values: CDR1 SQVTM, CDR2 ANQGSEA. CDR3 sequence: CSVEVTEAFF. The CDR3 DNA reads TGCAGCGTTGAGGTCACTGAAGCTTTCTTT.

The chain employs TRBV27 and TRBJ1-1; D is unclear. The CDR3 totals 13 residues. Germline CDR1 is MNHEY and CDR2 is SMNVEV (reference sequence). V gave up 5 bases and J gave up 3 bases, with 10 bases separating them. In DNA, the CDR3 is TGTGCCAGCAGTCCCTCAGGATACACTGAAGCTTTCTTT. Protein: CASSPSGYTEAFF.

The rearrangement links TRBV7-9 to TRBJ1-2, with 10 bases lining up with TRBD1. The CDR3 is made up of 15 amino acids. J gave up 5 bases and V 5 bases, and 8 bases lay outside the gene matches. The germline V gene has CDR1 SEHNR and CDR2 FQNEAQ (reference sequence). CDR3 residues: CASSRRTGGVYGYTF. In nucleotides, the CDR3 is TGTGCCAGCAGCCGACGGACAGGGGGAGTATATGGCTACACCTTC.

Remarks on this clone: Other DNA sequences in the sample encode the same CDR3. DNA of the CDR3: TGCGCCAGCAGCCCCGGACAGGGCCAAGAGACCCAGTACTTC. This gives the protein CASSPGQGQETQYF. This chain joins TRBV5-1 and TRBJ2-5, with 8 bases matching TRBD1. V lost 4 bases to trimming and J lost 1 base; unmatched junction nucleotides: 3. The CDR3 contains 14 residues. Germline CDR1 SGHRS, CDR2 YFSETQ. Full variable domain (missing parts from reference TRBV5-1 and TRBJ2-5): KAGVTQTPRYLIKTRGQQVTLSCSPISGHRSVSWYQQTPGQGLQFLFEYFSETQRNKGNFPGRFSGRQFSNSRSEMNVSTLELGDSALYLCASSPGQGQETQYFGPGTRLLVL.